This T cell receptor beta chain was captured by sequencing in a study of cytotoxic CD8 clonotypes in ibrutinib-treated CLL. Across the whole study: Response sampling occurred after a median around 12 months of treatment (range 6 to 36).

Germline trimming cut 4 bases from V and 7 bases from J; bases unmatched to any gene: 6. This CDR3 has 13 amino acids. Germline V gene lookup returns CDR1 SGHNT and CDR2 YYREEE (reference sequence). Sequencing used immunoSEQ multiplex PCR; TCRdb keeps in-frame clones, though not all of them. The sample holds some 200,000 clones, over 55% seen once. The chain is built from TRBV5-4 and TRBJ2-7, with TRBD2 identical over 9 bases. This specimen consisted of PBMCs, obtained after 24 months of ibrutinib treatment. This receptor was taken from a human donor with chronic lymphocytic leukemia. For the CDR3, the DNA is TGTGCCAGCAGCCTCGGGACTAGCTGGGAGCAGTACTTC. It encodes CASSLGTSWEQYF.